This TCR beta chain is drawn from a study of blood T cell repertoires in COVID-19. The protocol was immunoSEQ multiplex PCR, while the TCRdb copy is restricted to in-frame clones and leaves out a portion. Seen here are 80,000 or so clones, about four fifths observed once, and the top ten hold about 7.4%. Germline V gene data show CDR1 as LNHNV and CDR2 as YYDKDF (reference sequence). Trimming at V came to 0 bases and at J to 5 bases, leaving 5 bases not matched to a gene. This CDR3 region has 16 residues. This receptor was taken from a human donor in a cohort sampled during active COVID-19. This sequence joins TRBV15 and TRBJ1-4; 8 nucleotides agree with TRBD1. The sample taken for sequencing was peripheral blood. CDR3 nucleotides: TGTGCCACCAGCAGAGAGAGGACAGGGTCGAATGAAAAACTGTTTTTT. It encodes CATSRERTGSNEKLFF.